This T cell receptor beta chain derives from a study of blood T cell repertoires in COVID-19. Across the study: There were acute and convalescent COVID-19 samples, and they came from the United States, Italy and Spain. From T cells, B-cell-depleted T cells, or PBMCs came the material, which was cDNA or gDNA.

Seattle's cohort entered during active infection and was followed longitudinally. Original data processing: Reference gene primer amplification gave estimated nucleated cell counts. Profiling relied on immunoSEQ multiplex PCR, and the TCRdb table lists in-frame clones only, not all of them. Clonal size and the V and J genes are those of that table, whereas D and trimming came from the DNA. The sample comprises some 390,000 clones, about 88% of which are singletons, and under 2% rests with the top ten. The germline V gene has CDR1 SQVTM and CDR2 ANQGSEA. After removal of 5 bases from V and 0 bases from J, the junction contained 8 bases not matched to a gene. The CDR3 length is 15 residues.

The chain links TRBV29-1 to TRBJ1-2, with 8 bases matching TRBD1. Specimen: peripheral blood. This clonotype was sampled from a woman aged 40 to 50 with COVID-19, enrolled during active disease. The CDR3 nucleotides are TGCAGCGTTCTCGGACAGGGACTAACTAACTATGGCTACACCTTC. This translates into CSVLGQGLTNYGYTF. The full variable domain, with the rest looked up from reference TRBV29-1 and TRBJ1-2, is SAVISQKPSRDICQRGTSLTIQCQVDSQVTMMFWYRQQPGQSLTLIATANQGSEATYESGFVIDKFPISRPNLTFSTLTVSNMSPEDSSIYLCSVLGQGLTNYGYTFGSGTRLTVV.